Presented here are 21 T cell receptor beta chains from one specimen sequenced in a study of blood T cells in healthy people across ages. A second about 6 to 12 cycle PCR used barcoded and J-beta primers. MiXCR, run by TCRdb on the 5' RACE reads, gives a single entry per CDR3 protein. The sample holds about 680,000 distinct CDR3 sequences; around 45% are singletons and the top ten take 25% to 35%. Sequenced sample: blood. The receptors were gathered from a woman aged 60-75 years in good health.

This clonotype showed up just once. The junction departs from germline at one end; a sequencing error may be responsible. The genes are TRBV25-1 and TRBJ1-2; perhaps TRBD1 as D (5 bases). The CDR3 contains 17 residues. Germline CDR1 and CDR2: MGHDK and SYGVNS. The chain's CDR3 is CASSPTLGLRTYYSYTF. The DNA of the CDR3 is TGTGCCAGCAGTCCAACCTTAGGACTCCGGACATACTATAGCTACACCTTC.

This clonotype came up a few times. The CDR3 DNA sequence: TGCAGCGGCGACCTACAGGGACCCTATGGCTACACCTTC. Translated: CSGDLQGPYGYTF. V usage is TRBV29-1 and J usage is TRBJ1-2; TRBD1 is a possible D gene (6 bases). Germline assignment: CDR1 SQVTM and CDR2 ANQGSEA. The length of the CDR3 is 13 residues. Between the trimmed V and J ends, which lost 7 bases and 4 bases, there was a span of 16 bases.

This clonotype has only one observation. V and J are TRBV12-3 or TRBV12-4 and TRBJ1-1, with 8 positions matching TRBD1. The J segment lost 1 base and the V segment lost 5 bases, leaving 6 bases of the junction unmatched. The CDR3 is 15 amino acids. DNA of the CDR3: TGTGCCAGCAGTCTCACAGGGGGTGGGAACACTGAAGCTTTCTTT. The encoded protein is CASSLTGGGNTEAFF.

The CDR3 DNA is TGTGCCAGCAGCGTAGTGCCGGGAGAAGAGCAGTTCTTC. It codes for CASSVVPGEEQFF. The V gene is TRBV9, the J gene TRBJ2-1, with D tentatively TRBD2 (6 bases). This CDR3 contains 13 residues. The germline V gene encodes CDR1 SGDLS and CDR2 YYNGEE. V dropped 0 bases and J dropped 10 bases, with 11 bases sitting between them.

The CDR3 here is CASSSSGRRETVGNEQFF. The CDR3 DNA reads TGTGCCAGCAGTTCCAGCGGGAGGAGGGAGACCGTTGGCAATGAGCAGTTCTTC. V is TRBV28 and J is TRBJ2-1; 9 nucleotides agree with TRBD2. The CDR3 is 18 amino acids. Germline V gene sequence: CDR1 MDHEN, CDR2 SYDVKM. The V and J ends lost 4 bases and 6 bases, in that order; junction bases with no gene match: 16.

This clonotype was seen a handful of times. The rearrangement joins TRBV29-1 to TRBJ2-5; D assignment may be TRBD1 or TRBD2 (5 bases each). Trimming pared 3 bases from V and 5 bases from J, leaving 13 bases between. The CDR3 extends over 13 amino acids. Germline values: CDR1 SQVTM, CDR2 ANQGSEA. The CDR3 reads CSVDFRGVETQYF. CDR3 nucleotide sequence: TGCAGCGTTGATTTTAGGGGAGTGGAGACCCAGTACTTC.

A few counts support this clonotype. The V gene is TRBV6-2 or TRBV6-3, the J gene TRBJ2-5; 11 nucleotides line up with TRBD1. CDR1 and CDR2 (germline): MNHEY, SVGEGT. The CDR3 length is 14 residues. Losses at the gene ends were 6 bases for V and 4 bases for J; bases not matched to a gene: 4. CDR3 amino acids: CASRIGTGGETQYF. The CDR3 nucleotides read TGTGCCAGCAGAATTGGGACAGGGGGAGAGACCCAGTACTTC.

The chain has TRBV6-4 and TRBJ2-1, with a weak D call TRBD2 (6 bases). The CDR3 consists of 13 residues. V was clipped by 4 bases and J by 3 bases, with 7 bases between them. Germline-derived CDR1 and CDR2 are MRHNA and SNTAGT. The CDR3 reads CASSADYYNEQFF. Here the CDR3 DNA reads TGTGCCAGCAGTGCGGACTACTACAATGAGCAGTTCTTC.

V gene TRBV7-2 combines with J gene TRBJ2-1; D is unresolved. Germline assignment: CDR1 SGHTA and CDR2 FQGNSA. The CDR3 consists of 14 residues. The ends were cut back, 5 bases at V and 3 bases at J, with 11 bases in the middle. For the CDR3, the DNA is TGTGCCAGCAGCCCTACGCTACTCTACAATGAGCAGTTCTTC. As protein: CASSPTLLYNEQFF.

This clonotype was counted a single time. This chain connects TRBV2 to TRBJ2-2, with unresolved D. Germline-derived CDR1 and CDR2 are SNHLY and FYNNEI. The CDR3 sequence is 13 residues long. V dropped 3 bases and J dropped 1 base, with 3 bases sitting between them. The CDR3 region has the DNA TGTGCCAGCAGTGACCAGAACACCGGGGAGCTGTTTTTT. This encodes CASSDQNTGELFF.

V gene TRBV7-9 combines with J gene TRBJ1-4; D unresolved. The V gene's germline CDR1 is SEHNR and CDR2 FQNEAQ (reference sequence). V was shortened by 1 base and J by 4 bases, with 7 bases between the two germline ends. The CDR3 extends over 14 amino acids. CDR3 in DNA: TGTGCCAGCAGCTTAGGGAACAGTAATGAAAAACTGTTTTTT. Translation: CASSLGNSNEKLFF.

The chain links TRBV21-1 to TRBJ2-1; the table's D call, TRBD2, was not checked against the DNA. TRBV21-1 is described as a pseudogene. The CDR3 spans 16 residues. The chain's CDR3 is CASSKARRETFNEQFF. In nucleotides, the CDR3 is TGTGCCAGCAGCAAAGCTAGGCGGGAAACGTTCAATGAGCAGTTCTTC.

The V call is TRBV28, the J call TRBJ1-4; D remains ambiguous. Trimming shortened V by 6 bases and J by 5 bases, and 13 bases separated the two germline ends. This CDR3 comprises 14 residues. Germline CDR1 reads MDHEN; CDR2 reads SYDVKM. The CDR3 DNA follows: TGTGCCAGCAGCGAGGGTAGCCGAAATGAAAAACTGTTTTTT. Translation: CASSEGSRNEKLFF.

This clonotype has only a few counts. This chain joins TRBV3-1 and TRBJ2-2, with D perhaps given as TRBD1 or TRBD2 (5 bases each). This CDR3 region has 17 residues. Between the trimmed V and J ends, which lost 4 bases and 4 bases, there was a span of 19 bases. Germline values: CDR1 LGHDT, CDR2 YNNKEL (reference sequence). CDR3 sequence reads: CASSPRWERTGTGELFF. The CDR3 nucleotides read TGTGCCAGCAGCCCGCGCTGGGAGCGCACAGGCACCGGGGAGCTGTTTTTT.

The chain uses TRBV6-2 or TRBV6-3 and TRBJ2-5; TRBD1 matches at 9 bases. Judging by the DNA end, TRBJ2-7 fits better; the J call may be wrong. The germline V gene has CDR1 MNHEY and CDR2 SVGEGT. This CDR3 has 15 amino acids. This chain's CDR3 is CASTQPDRGFGEQYF. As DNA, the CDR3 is TGTGCCAGCACCCAACCGGACAGGGGATTTGGCGAGCAGTACTTC.

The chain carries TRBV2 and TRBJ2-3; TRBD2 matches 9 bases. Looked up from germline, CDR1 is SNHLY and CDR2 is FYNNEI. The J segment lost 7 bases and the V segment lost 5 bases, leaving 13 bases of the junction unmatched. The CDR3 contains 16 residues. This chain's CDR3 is CASSYKIAGDTHTQYF. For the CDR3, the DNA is TGTGCCAGCAGTTACAAAATAGCGGGAGATACCCATACGCAGTATTTT.

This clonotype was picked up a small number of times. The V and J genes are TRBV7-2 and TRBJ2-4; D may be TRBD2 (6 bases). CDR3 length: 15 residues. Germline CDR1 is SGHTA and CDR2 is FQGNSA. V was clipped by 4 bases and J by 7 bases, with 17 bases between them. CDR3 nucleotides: TGTGCCAGCAGCTGGCGGGACCCAGAAGGGAACATTCAGTACTTC. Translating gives CASSWRDPEGNIQYF.

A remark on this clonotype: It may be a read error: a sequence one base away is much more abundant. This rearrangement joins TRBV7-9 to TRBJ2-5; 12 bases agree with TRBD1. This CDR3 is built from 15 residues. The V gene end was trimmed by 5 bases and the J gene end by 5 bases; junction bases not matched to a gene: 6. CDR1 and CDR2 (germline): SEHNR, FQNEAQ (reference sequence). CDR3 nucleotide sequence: TGTGCCAGCAGCGGAGGGACAGGGGGCCCTGAGACCCAGTACTTC. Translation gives CASSGGTGGPETQYF. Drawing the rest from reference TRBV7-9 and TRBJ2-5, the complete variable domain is DTGVSQNPRHKITKRGQNVTFRCDPISEHNRLYWYRQTLGQGPEFLTYFQNEAQLEKSRLLSDRFSAERPKGSFSTLEIQRTEQGDSAMYLCASSGGTGGPETQYFGPGTRLLVL.

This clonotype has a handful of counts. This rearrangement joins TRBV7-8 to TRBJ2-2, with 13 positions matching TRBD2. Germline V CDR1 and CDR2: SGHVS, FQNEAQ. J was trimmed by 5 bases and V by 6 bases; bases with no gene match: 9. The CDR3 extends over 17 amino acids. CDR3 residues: CASSNSGTSGATGELFF. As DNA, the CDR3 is TGTGCCAGCAGTAACTCCGGGACTAGCGGGGCTACCGGGGAGCTGTTTTTT.

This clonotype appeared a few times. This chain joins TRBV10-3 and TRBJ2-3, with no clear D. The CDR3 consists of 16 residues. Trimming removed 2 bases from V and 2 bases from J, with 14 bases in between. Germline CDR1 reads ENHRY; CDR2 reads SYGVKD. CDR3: CAISEKVVGSTDTQYF. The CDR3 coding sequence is TGTGCCATCAGTGAGAAGGTTGTCGGGTCCACAGATACGCAGTATTTT.

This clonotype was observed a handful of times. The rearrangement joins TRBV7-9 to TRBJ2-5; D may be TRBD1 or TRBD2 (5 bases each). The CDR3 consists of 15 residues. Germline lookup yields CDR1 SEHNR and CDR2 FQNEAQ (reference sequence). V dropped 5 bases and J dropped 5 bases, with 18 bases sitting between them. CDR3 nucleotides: TGTGCCAGCAGCCCACGGGACCCCCTATTGGAGACCCAGTACTTC. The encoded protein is CASSPRDPLLETQYF. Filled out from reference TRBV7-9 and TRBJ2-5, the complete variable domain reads DTGVSQNPRHKITKRGQNVTFRCDPISEHNRLYWYRQTLGQGPEFLTYFQNEAQLEKSRLLSDRFSAERPKGSFSTLEIQRTEQGDSAMYLCASSPRDPLLETQYFGPGTRLLVL.